Presented here are 10 T cell receptor beta chains from one specimen sequenced in a study of vaccination and CD4 T cells after COVID-19. Oncomine TCR Beta short-read sequencing was applied to DNA from cultured CD4+ T cells. MiXCR was run by TCRdb on the PCR reads, yielding one entry per CDR3 protein. The data show roughly 10,000 distinct CDR3 sequences, about 60% seen once. No cognate antigen is known for these TCRs. This sample's treatment: roughly nine-day PBMC culture with coronavirus spike peptide pools or control peptides (ViraFEST assay). The sequenced sample was CD4+ T cells from blood, cultured in vitro. All receptors derive from a human donor who had recovered from COVID-19.

This clonotype was detected a few times. The chain employs TRBV6-1 and TRBJ2-2; 9 bases map to TRBD1. The length of the CDR3 is 13 residues. Germline CDR1 MNHNS, CDR2 SASEGT. V lost 6 bases and J lost 6; bases outside the gene matches: 2. CDR3 in amino acids: CASRRQGAGELFF. The CDR3 DNA reads as TGTGCCAGCAGAAGACAGGGGGCCGGGGAGCTGTTTTTT.

CDR3 sequence (DNA): TGTGCCAGCGGGATTTATAGCAATCAGCCCCAGCATTTT. Its protein product is CASGIYSNQPQHF. The chain carries TRBV12-3 or TRBV12-4 and TRBJ1-5; D uncertain. This CDR3 contains 13 residues. V lost 8 bases and J 0 bases, leaving 8 bases between the germline ends.

The gene calls are TRBV19 and TRBJ2-7; TRBD1 agrees at 7 bases. Germline V gene lookup returns CDR1 LNHDA and CDR2 SQIVND (reference sequence). This CDR3 has 15 residues. Trimming took 5 bases from V and 2 from J; bases not matched to a gene: 9. The CDR3 sequence: CASSAMTGSPYEQYF. The CDR3 nucleotides read TGTGCCAGTAGTGCAATGACAGGGTCACCCTACGAGCAGTACTTC. Full variable domain (remainder filled in from reference TRBV19 and TRBJ2-7): DGGITQSPKYLFRKEGQNVTLSCEQNLNHDAMYWYRQDPGQGLRLIYYSQIVNDFQKGDIAEGYSVSREKKESFPLTVTSAQKNPTAFYLCASSAMTGSPYEQYFGPGTRLTVT.

This clonotype was observed a few times. The rearrangement uses TRBV5-4 and TRBJ2-5; TRBD2 agrees at 12 bases. CDR3 length equals 17 residues. Germline CDR1 is SGHNT and CDR2 is YYREEE (reference sequence). The V and J ends lost 4 bases and 5 bases, in that order; junction bases with no gene match: 12. The CDR3 region is CASSPRPSGRAGETQYF. CDR3 sequence (DNA): TGTGCCAGCAGCCCGAGACCTAGCGGGAGGGCCGGGGAGACCCAGTACTTC.

This sequence joins TRBV12-3 or TRBV12-4 and TRBJ1-1; tentatively, D is TRBD1 (5 bases). The germline V and J ends were trimmed by 7 bases and 4 bases, with 16 bases remaining between them. The CDR3 extends over 14 amino acids. CDR3 in amino acids: CASNTWGGSTEAFF. The CDR3 DNA sequence: TGTGCCAGCAATACGTGGGGGGGGAGCACTGAAGCTTTCTTT.

This chain joins TRBV28 and TRBJ1-3; the D gene is possibly TRBD1 (5 bases). CDR3 length: 19 amino acids. Germline CDR1 and CDR2: MDHEN and SYDVKM. V was shortened by 3 bases and J by 2 bases, with 23 bases between the two germline ends. CDR3 region: CASSFMAYRGRGPGNTIYF. The CDR3 coding sequence is TGTGCCAGCAGTTTTATGGCCTATCGGGGTCGGGGACCTGGAAACACCATATATTTT.

A few counts support this clonotype. This chain links TRBV20-1 with TRBJ1-2, with 9 bases fitting TRBD1. Trimming at V came to 0 bases and at J to 5 bases, leaving 13 bases not matched to a gene. This CDR3 is built from 17 residues. Germline-derived CDR1 and CDR2 are DFQATT and SNEGSKA (reference sequence). The CDR3 loop reads CSARDHRQGGGKYGYTF. The CDR3 nucleotides are TGCAGTGCTAGAGACCACAGACAGGGGGGTGGTAAGTATGGCTACACCTTC.

This chain links TRBV20-1 with TRBJ1-5; 7 bases agree with TRBD1. This CDR3 comprises 13 residues. Germline CDR1 DFQATT, CDR2 SNEGSKA (reference sequence). The V and J ends lost 6 bases and 6 bases, in that order; junction bases with no gene match: 8. CDR3 protein: CSARDSMIQPQHF. CDR3 nucleotide sequence: TGCAGTGCCAGGGACAGTATGATTCAGCCCCAGCATTTT.

This clonotype was seen a handful of times. This sequence joins TRBV4-1 and TRBJ2-6, with 9 bases fitting TRBD1. The CDR3 runs to 17 residues. The ends lost 5 bases at V and 2 bases at J; junction bases unmatched: 7. Germline CDR1 is MGHRA and CDR2 is YSYEKL. The CDR3 here is CASSNGQGFAGANVLTF. DNA of the CDR3: TGCGCCAGCAGCAATGGACAGGGGTTCGCTGGGGCCAACGTCCTGACTTTC.

V is TRBV4-2 and J is TRBJ2-5, with TRBD2 matching 8 bases. Near its end, the DNA agrees better with TRBJ2-7, so the J call may be wrong. From germline, CDR1 is LGHNA and CDR2 YNFKEQ. This CDR3 has 15 amino acids. The CDR3 region is CASSQDPGLGSEQYF. The CDR3 coding sequence is TGTGCCAGCAGCCAAGACCCGGGACTAGGATCCGAGCAGTACTTC.